The T cell receptor beta chain under discussion was sequenced for a study of blood T cells in healthy people across ages. The CDR3 loop spans 14 amino acids. Germline CDR1 KGHDR, CDR2 SFDVKD. V dropped 3 bases and J dropped 8; count of bases not matched to a gene: 5. Alongside a J-beta primer mix, a sample-barcoded 5' primer served in a second PCR lasting about 7 to 11 cycles. TCRdb processed the 5' RACE reads anew with MiXCR; each CDR3 protein has one entry. The sample yields hundreds of thousands of distinct CDR3 sequences, roughly 60% seen once. The gene calls are TRBV24-1 and TRBJ2-1; 8 nucleotides align to TRBD1. The sequence derives from a man aged 30-40 years in good health. The material sequenced was blood. CDR3 nucleotides: TGTGCCACCAGTGATCCGGACAGGGTTGATGAGCAGTTCTTC. Its protein product is CATSDPDRVDEQFF.